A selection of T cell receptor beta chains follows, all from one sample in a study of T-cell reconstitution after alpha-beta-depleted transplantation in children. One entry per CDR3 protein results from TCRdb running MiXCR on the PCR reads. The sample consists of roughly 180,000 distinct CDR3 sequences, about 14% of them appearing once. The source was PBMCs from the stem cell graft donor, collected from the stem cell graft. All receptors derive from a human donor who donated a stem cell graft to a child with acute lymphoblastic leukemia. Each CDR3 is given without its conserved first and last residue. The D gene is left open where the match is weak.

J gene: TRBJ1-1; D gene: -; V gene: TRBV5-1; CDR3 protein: ASSPEGGTEAF
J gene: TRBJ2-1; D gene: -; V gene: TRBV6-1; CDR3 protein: ASIGLSSPNLNEQF
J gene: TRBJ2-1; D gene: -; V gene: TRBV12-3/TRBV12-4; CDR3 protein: ASRPRGEYNEQF
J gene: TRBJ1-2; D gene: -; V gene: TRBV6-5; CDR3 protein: ASSSPRQSLYGYT
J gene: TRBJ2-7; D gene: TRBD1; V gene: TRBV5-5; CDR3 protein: ASSLGGQAFYEQY
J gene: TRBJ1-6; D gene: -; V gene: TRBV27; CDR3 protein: ASSLEGSNYYNSPLH
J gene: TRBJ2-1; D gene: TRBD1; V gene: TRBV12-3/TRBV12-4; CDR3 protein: ASRETGSSSYNEQF
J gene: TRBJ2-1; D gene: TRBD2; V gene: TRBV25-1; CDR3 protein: ASSGQRDYNEQF
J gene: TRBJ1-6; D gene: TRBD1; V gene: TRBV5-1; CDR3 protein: ASRNDRAYNSPLH
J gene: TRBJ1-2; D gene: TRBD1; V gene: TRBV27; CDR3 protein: ASSARPHRGEGGYT
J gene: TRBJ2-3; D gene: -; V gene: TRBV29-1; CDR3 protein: SVKPDGRDTQY
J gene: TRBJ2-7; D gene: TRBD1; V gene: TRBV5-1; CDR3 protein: ASSLSGTDLGEQY
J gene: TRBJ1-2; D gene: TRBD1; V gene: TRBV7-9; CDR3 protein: ASSRPQGGYGYT
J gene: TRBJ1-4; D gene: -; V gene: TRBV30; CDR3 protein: AWSLGNQDSEKLF
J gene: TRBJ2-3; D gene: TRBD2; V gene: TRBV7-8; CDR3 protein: ASSPRFEGGPRDTQY